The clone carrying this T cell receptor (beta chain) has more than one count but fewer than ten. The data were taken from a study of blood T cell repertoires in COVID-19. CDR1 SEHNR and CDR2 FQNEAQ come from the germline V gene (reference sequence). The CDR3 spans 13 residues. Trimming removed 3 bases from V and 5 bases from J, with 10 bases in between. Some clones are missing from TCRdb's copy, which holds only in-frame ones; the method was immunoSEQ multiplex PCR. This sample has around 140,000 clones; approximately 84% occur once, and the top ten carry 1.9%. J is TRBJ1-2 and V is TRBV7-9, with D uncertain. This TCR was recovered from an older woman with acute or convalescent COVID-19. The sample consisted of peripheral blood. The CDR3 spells CASSFRGFYGYTF. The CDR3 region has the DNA TGTGCCAGCAGCTTTAGAGGGTTTTATGGCTACACCTTC.